The 5 T cell receptor beta chains presented below share a single source sample, sequenced in a study of CD8 T cells in Susac syndrome. The RNA, about 0.5 to 1 ug, was put through reverse transcription using random hexamers. TCRdb recomputed calls from the immunoSEQ multiplex PCR reads with MiXCR, one row per CDR3 protein. The sample shows about 120,000 distinct CDR3 sequences, about 90% of them seen only once. The material sequenced was CD4+ T cells from PBMCs. The receptors were sampled from a human donor in good health.

V and J are TRBV7-6 and TRBJ2-1; a possible D gene is TRBD2 (6 bases). Germline CDR1 and CDR2: SGHVS and FNYEAQ. The CDR3 runs 14 residues. Trimming cost V 1 base and J 3 bases, with 7 bases left between them. The CDR3 DNA is TGTGCCAGCAGCTTAGTCGGGGGCTACAATGAGCAGTTCTTC. This codes for CASSLVGGYNEQFF. Combining the CDR3 with reference TRBV7-6 and TRBJ2-1 gives the whole variable domain GAGVSQSPRYKVTKRGQDVALRCDPISGHVSLYWYRQALGQGPEFLTYFNYEAQQDKSGLPNDRFSAERPEGSISTLTIQRTEQRDSAMYRCASSLVGGYNEQFFGPGTRLTVL.

The chain recombines TRBV19 with TRBJ1-5; TRBD1 matches at 12 bases. The CDR3 totals 16 residues. V shed 7 bases and J 7 bases; nucleotides not matched to a gene: 11. Germline CDR1 reads LNHDA; CDR2 reads SQIVND (reference sequence). CDR3 nucleotide sequence: TGTGCCAGTACCACTGAGGGACAGGGGGCAGGCCAGCCCCAGCATTTT. Protein: CASTTEGQGAGQPQHF.

The CDR3 protein is CASSPRALDQPQHF. Here the CDR3 DNA reads TGCGCCAGCAGCCCTAGGGCATTGGATCAGCCCCAGCATTTT. The rearrangement links TRBV4-3 to TRBJ1-5; D not certain. Trimming left V 4 bases short and J 5 bases short, with 12 bases between. CDR3 length: 14 amino acids. The germline V gene has CDR1 LGHNA and CDR2 YSLEER.

The chain combines TRBV24-1 with TRBJ2-1, with D tentatively TRBD1 (6 bases). V gave up 4 bases and J gave up 6 bases, with 12 bases separating them. This CDR3 contains 14 residues. The V gene's germline CDR1 is KGHDR and CDR2 SFDVKD. The chain's CDR3 is CATSDHRVANEQFF. In DNA, the CDR3 is TGTGCCACCAGTGACCACAGGGTTGCCAATGAGCAGTTCTTC.

The gene calls are TRBV27 and TRBJ1-2; D gene uncertain. CDR3 length: 16 residues. Germline loops: CDR1 MNHEY, CDR2 SMNVEV (reference sequence). The ends were cut back, 5 bases at V and 8 bases at J, with 24 bases in the middle. The CDR3 reads CASSPTRVMLGQGYTF. The CDR3 DNA follows: TGTGCCAGCAGTCCGACCCGGGTCATGCTTGGGCAGGGCTACACCTTC.